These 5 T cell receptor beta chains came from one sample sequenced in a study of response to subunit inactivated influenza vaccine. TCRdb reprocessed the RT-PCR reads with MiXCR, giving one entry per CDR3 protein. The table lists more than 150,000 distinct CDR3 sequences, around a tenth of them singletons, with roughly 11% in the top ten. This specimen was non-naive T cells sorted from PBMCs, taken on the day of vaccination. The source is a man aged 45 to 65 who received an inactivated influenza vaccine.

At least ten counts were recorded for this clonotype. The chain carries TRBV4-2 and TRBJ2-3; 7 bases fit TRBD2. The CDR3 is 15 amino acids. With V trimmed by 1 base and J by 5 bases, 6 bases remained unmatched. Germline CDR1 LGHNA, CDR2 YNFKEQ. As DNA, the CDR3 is TGTGCCAGCAGCCAAGGCGGGAGAGGAATAGATACGCAGTATTTT. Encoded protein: CASSQGGRGIDTQYF.

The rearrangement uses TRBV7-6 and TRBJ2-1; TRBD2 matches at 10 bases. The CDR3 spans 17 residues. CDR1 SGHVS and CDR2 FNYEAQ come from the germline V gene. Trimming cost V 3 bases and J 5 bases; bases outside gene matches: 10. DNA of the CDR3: TGTGCCAGCAGCTTTGTATTAGCGGGAGGTTCTCACAATGAGCAGTTCTTC. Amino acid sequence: CASSFVLAGGSHNEQFF.

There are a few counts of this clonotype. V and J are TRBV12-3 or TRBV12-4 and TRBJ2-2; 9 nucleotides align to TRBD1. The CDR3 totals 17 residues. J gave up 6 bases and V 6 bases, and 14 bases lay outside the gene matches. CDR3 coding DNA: TGTGCCAGCAGGTCTACGGGACAGGGACCCCTCGCCGGGGAGCTGTTTTTT. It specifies CASRSTGQGPLAGELFF.

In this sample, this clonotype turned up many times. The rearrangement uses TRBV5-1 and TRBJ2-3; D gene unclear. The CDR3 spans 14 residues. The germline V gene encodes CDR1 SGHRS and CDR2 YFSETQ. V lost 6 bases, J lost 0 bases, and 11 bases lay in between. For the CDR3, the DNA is TGCGCCAGCAATCAGGCCTCTAGCACAGATACGCAGTATTTT. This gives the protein CASNQASSTDTQYF. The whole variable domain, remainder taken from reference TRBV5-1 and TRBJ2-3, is KAGVTQTPRYLIKTRGQQVTLSCSPISGHRSVSWYQQTPGQGLQFLFEYFSETQRNKGNFPGRFSGRQFSNSRSEMNVSTLELGDSALYLCASNQASSTDTQYFGPGTRLTVL.

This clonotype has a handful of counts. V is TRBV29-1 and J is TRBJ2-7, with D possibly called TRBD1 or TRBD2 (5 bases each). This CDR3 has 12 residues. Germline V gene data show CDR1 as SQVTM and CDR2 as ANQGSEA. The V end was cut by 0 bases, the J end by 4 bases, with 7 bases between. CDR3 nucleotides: TGCAGCGTTGAAGAGGGGGTTTACGAGCAGTACTTC. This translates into CSVEEGVYEQYF.